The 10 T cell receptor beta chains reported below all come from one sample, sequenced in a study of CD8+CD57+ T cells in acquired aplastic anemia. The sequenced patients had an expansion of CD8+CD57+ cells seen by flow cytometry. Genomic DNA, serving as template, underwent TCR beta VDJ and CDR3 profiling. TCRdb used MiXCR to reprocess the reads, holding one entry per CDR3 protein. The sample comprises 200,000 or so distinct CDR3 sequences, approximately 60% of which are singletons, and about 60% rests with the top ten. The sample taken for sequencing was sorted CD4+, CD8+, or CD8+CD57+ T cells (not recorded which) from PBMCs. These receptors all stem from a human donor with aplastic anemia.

This chain's CDR3 is CSAREGGGSYTF. The CDR3, as DNA: TGCAGTGCTAGAGAAGGGGGGGGTTCCTACACCTTC. This sequence joins TRBV20-1 and TRBJ1-2; perhaps TRBD1 as D (6 bases). V was pared by 0 bases and J by 10 bases, with 12 bases between. Germline CDR1 DFQATT, CDR2 SNEGSKA (reference sequence). The length of the CDR3 is 12 residues.

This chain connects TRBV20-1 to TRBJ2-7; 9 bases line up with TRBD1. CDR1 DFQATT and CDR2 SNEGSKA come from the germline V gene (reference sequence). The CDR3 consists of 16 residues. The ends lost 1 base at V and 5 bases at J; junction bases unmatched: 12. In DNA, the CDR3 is TGCAGTGCTAGAGCCCCCCCACGGACAGGGGCGAACGAGCAGTACTTC. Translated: CSARAPPRTGANEQYF.

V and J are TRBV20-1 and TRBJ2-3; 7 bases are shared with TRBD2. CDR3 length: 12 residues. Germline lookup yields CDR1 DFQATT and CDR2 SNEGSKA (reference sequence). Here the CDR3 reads CSAGTTQDTQYF. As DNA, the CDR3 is TGCAGCGCGGGGACTACTCAAGATACGCAGTATTTT.

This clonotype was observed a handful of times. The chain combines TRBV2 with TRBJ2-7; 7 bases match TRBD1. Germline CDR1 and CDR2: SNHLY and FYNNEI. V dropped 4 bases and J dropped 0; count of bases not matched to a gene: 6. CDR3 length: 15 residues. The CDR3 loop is CASSGDSRSSYEQYF. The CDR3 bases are TGTGCCAGCAGTGGGGACAGTCGCAGCTCCTACGAGCAGTACTTC.

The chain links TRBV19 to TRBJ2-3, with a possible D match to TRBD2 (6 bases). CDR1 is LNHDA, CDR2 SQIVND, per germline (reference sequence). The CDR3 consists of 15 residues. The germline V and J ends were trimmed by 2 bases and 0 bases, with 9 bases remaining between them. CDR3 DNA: TGTGCCAGTAGTATAAGGCGGGGTAGCACAGATACGCAGTATTTT. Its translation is CASSIRRGSTDTQYF.

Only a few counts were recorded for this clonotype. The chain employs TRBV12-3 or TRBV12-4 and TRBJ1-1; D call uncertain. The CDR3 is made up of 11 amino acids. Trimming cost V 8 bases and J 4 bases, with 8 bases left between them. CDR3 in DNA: TGTGCCAGCCCTTCTATCACTGAAGCTTTCTTT. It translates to CASPSITEAFF.

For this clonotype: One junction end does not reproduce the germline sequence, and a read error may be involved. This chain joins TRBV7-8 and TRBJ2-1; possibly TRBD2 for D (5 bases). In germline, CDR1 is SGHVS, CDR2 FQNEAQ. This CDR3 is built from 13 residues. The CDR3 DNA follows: TGCGCCAGCAGCACAAGGACGGGGAATGAGCAGTTCTTC. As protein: CASSTRTGNEQFF.

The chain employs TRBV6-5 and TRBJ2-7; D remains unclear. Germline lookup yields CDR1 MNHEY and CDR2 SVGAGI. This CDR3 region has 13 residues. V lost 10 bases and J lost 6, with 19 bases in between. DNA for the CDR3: TGTGCCACCGCTCCGCAGGCCCTCCGCGAGCAGTACTTC. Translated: CATAPQALREQYF.

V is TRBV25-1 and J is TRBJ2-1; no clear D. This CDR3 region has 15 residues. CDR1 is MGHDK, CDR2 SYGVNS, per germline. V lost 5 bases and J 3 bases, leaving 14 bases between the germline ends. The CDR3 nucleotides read TGTGCCAGCAGTCCTGACTCGTCTAGCTACAATGAGCAGTTCTTC. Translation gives CASSPDSSSYNEQFF.

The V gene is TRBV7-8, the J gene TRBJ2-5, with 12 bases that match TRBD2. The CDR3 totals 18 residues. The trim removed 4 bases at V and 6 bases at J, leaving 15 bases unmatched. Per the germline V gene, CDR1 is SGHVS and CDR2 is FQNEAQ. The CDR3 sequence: CASSSQPRTSGTTKTQYF. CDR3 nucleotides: TGTGCCAGCAGCTCCCAACCCCGGACTAGCGGGACCACCAAGACCCAGTACTTC. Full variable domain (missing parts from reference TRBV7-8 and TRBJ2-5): GAGVSQSPRYKVAKRGQDVALRCDPISGHVSLFWYQQALGQGPEFLTYFQNEAQLDKSGLPSDRFFAERPEGSVSTLKIQRTQQEDSAVYLCASSSQPRTSGTTKTQYFGPGTRLLVL.